A single sample gave rise to the 12 T cell receptor beta chains below, sequenced in a study of shared clonotypes between healthy human individuals. CD45RO-negative, CCR7-selected cells formed the naive CD8 fraction, which excluded terminally differentiated effector memory CD45RA+ cells. Only in-frame clones appear in the TCRdb table, and some are missing; sequencing was by immunoSEQ multiplex PCR. In the table there are fewer than 1 million clones, 90% to 97% of which are singletons. Sequencing used naive CD8+ T cells sorted from blood. Receptors originate from a man aged 30 to 45 in good health.

The chain joins TRBV5-4 to TRBJ2-7; the match to TRBD2 covers 9 bases. This CDR3 spans 15 amino acids. Trimming removed 0 bases from V and 0 bases from J; junction bases left unmatched: 1. Germline loops: CDR1 SGHNT, CDR2 YYREEE (reference sequence). CDR3 sequence reads: CASSLVLAGSYEQYF. CDR3 nucleotides: TGTGCCAGCAGCTTGGTACTAGCGGGCTCCTACGAGCAGTACTTC.

The chain is built from TRBV12-5 and TRBJ2-1; no clear D gene. This CDR3 comprises 13 residues. Germline values: CDR1 LGHNT, CDR2 FRNRAP. V was shortened by 7 bases and J by 2 bases, with 9 bases between the two germline ends. The CDR3 loop reads CASAFAAYNEQFF. The CDR3 region has the DNA TGTGCTAGTGCTTTCGCGGCCTACAATGAGCAGTTCTTC.

The chain is built from TRBV10-3 and TRBJ1-4, with D unclear. The germline V gene has CDR1 ENHRY and CDR2 SYGVKD. The CDR3 extends over 14 amino acids. Trimming pared 2 bases from V and 8 bases from J, leaving 12 bases between. The CDR3 DNA reads TGTGCCATCAGTGAGGGACGCTACGACGAAAAACTGTTTTTT. This codes for CAISEGRYDEKLFF.

The chain joins TRBV11-2 to TRBJ2-5; no clear D. CDR3 length: 11 residues. V was pared by 4 bases and J by 7 bases, with 7 bases between. The germline V gene has CDR1 SGHAT and CDR2 FQNNGV. CDR3 DNA: TGTGCCAGCAGCTACCTCGGGACCCAGTACTTC. It translates to CASSYLGTQYF.

This clone was picked up one time. J is TRBJ2-7 and V is TRBV5-5; D unclear. This CDR3 region has 11 residues. V was trimmed by 0 bases and J by 5 bases, leaving 3 bases between them. Germline V lookup: CDR1 SGHKS, CDR2 YYEKEE (reference sequence). CDR3 region: CASSLADEQYF. CDR3 DNA: TGTGCCAGCAGCTTGGCAGACGAGCAGTACTTC.

The rearrangement links TRBV9 to TRBJ1-5; D ambiguous. The ends were cut back, 0 bases at V and 11 bases at J, with 3 bases in the middle. The CDR3 is 10 residues long. Per germline, CDR1 SGDLS and CDR2 YYNGEE. The chain's CDR3 is CASSVGAQHF. The DNA for the CDR3 is TGTGCCAGCAGCGTAGGCGCCCAGCATTTT.

The chain employs TRBV6-5 and TRBJ1-5; no reliable D call. CDR1 and CDR2 from the germline V gene are MNHEY and SVGAGI. Trimming stripped 0 bases from V and 3 bases from J, with 12 bases between. CDR3 length: 16 amino acids. The CDR3 sequence: CASSYSIPSPNQPQHF. CDR3 DNA: TGTGCCAGCAGTTACTCGATCCCATCGCCCAATCAGCCCCAGCATTTT.

This chain joins TRBV27 and TRBJ1-1; the D gene is possibly TRBD1 (6 bases). Germline V gives CDR1 MNHEY, CDR2 SMNVEV (reference sequence). The CDR3 totals 15 residues. Trimming cost V 4 bases and J 5 bases, with 17 bases left between them. CDR3 residues: CASSSELVQGTEAFF. The CDR3 DNA follows: TGTGCCAGCAGTTCGGAATTAGTCCAGGGGACTGAAGCTTTCTTT.

The chain carries TRBV27 and TRBJ2-3; D remains ambiguous. V lost 3 bases and J lost 5, with 12 bases in between. Germline CDR1 and CDR2: MNHEY and SMNVEV (reference sequence). The CDR3 has 14 residues. CDR3 amino acids: CASSFVEARDTQYF. The CDR3 coding sequence is TGTGCCAGCAGTTTCGTCGAGGCGAGAGATACGCAGTATTTT.

Of note for this clone: One end of the junction is discordant with germline, which a read error may explain. The V call is TRBV30, the J call TRBJ2-7; 9 nucleotides line up with TRBD1. Germline V lookup: CDR1 GTSNPN, CDR2 SVGIG (reference sequence). The CDR3 spans 13 residues. CDR3 bases: TGTGCCTGGACGTCCCGGGACAGGGTGTCCAACCAGTTC. Protein: CAWTSRDRVSNQF.

This clone occurred a few times. The chain combines TRBV29-1 with TRBJ2-7; TRBD2 agrees at 7 bases. Germline values: CDR1 SQVTM, CDR2 ANQGSEA. The CDR3 sequence is 13 residues long. J gave up 1 base and V 6 bases, and 6 bases lay outside the gene matches. The CDR3 DNA sequence: TGCAGCGTCGGGGACTACCAGTCCTACGAGCAGTACTTC. This translates into CSVGDYQSYEQYF.

This chain joins TRBV18 and TRBJ1-1; TRBD1 agrees at 8 bases. The CDR3 covers 15 residues. Germline-derived CDR1 and CDR2 are KGHSH and LQKENI. After removal of 5 bases from V and 1 base from J, the junction contained 6 bases not matched to a gene. The CDR3 spells CASSSHDRGNTEAFF. CDR3 in DNA: TGTGCCAGCTCATCCCACGACAGGGGGAACACTGAAGCTTTCTTT.